The clone carrying this T cell receptor (beta chain) was seen a few times. These data are taken from a study of T-cell reconstitution after alpha-beta-depleted transplantation in children. Unique molecular identifiers were used in preparing the TCRbeta library. TCRdb analysed the PCR reads with MiXCR anew, one entry per CDR3 protein. The sample lists just over 350,000 distinct CDR3 sequences, about 14% occurring once. CDR3 size: 16 residues. The trim removed 3 bases at V and 4 bases at J, leaving 8 bases unmatched. Germline values: CDR1 KGHSH, CDR2 LQKENI. The sequence derives from a human donor who donated a stem cell graft to a child with Fanconi anemia. Material: PBMCs, obtained from the stem cell graft. The V gene is TRBV18, the J gene TRBJ1-5; 8 positions agree with TRBD1. The CDR3 DNA sequence: TGTGCCAGCTCACCGGATACAGGGGGTCAGAATCAGCCCCAGCATTTT. It specifies CASSPDTGGQNQPQHF.